This TCR beta chain was found in a study of response to subunit inactivated influenza vaccine. Study results and caveats: Few new T cells, the authors suggested, are recruited by each seasonal influenza vaccination.

TCRdb passed the RT-PCR reads through MiXCR, listing each CDR3 protein once. The sample lists hundreds of thousands of distinct CDR3 sequences, about 15% occurring once. In its sample, this clonotype was seen many times. The antigen is not known. Germline V gene lookup returns CDR1 DFQATT and CDR2 SNEGSKA (reference sequence). The CDR3 consists of 13 residues. V trimming: 8 bases; J trimming: 7 bases; junction bases outside the gene matches: 12. Sequenced material: PBMCs from blood, taken 11 to 12 days after vaccination. The V call is TRBV20-1, the J call TRBJ1-1; 8 bases match TRBD1. The sequence was obtained from a man aged 45 to 65 who received an inactivated influenza vaccine. As DNA, the CDR3 is TGCAGTACGAGACAGGGGCCTTTTTTTGAAGCTTTCTTT. Protein: CSTRQGPFFEAFF.